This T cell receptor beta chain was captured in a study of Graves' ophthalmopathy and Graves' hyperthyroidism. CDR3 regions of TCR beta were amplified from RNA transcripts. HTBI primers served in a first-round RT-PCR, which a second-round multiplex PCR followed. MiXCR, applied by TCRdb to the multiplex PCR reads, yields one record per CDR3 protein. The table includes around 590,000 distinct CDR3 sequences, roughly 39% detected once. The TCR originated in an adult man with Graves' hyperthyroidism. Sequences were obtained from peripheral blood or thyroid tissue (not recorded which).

This CDR3 is CASSVTGGLADTQYF. For the CDR3, the DNA is TGTGCCAGCAGTGTAACGGGGGGGCTTGCAGATACGCAGTATTTT. The V and J genes are TRBV2 and TRBJ2-3, with TRBD2 matching over 8 bases. Germline lookup yields CDR1 SNHLY and CDR2 FYNNEI. This CDR3 region has 15 residues. After removal of 4 bases from V and 4 bases from J, the junction contained 7 bases not matched to a gene.